These 9 T cell receptor beta chains were all obtained from the same sample, sequenced in a study of lymphopenia after photon versus proton radiotherapy. Sequencing used immunoSEQ multiplex PCR; TCRdb keeps in-frame clones, though not all of them. The sample records several thousand clones, approximately 88% being singletons. Here the sequenced sample was peripheral blood, taken from a patient treated with photon-based radiotherapy. The receptors were gathered from a man at least 80 years old with cholangiocarcinoma.

The gene calls are TRBV7-2 and TRBJ2-6, with D possibly matching TRBD1 (5 bases). From germline, CDR1 is SGHTA and CDR2 FQGNSA. Trimming cost V 3 bases and J 0 bases, with 15 bases left between them. The CDR3 totals 18 residues. Written as DNA, the CDR3 is TGTGCCAGCAGCTTTAGGATAGTGGGGCGCTCTGGGGCCAACGTCCTGACTTTC. It yields the protein CASSFRIVGRSGANVLTF.

The CDR3 is CASSLGDSSYEQYF. CDR3 nucleotides: TGTGCCAGCAGCTTGGGGGACAGCTCCTACGAGCAGTACTTC. V and J are TRBV5-5 and TRBJ2-7; 7 bases are a match to TRBD1. Germline V lookup: CDR1 SGHKS, CDR2 YYEKEE (reference sequence). The CDR3 length is 14 residues. The V segment lost 0 bases and the J segment 0 bases; nucleotides outside the gene matches: 0.

In this sample, this clone turned up a few times. CDR3 residues: CASSPMGQGVNEQFF. CDR3 DNA: TGCGCCAGCAGCCCGATGGGACAGGGGGTGAATGAGCAGTTCTTC. This rearrangement joins TRBV5-1 to TRBJ2-1, with 11 positions matching TRBD1. Germline V gene lookup returns CDR1 SGHRS and CDR2 YFSETQ. CDR3 length: 15 residues. Unmatched junction bases numbered 7, after V lost 4 bases and J lost 7 bases. The whole variable domain, remainder taken from reference TRBV5-1 and TRBJ2-1, is KAGVTQTPRYLIKTRGQQVTLSCSPISGHRSVSWYQQTPGQGLQFLFEYFSETQRNKGNFPGRFSGRQFSNSRSEMNVSTLELGDSALYLCASSPMGQGVNEQFFGPGTRLTVL.

The rearrangement joins TRBV5-4 to TRBJ2-2; 12 nucleotides line up with TRBD2. V lost 3 bases to trimming and J lost 1 base; unmatched junction nucleotides: 4. This CDR3 has 17 residues. CDR1 is SGHNT, CDR2 YYREEE, per germline (reference sequence). For the CDR3, the DNA is TGTGCCAGCAGCTCGGGGGGACTAGCGGGGAACACCGGGGAGCTGTTTTTT. Amino acids: CASSSGGLAGNTGELFF.

The chain couples TRBV5-1 to TRBJ1-1, with 7 positions matching TRBD1. The V gene end was trimmed by 7 bases and the J gene end by 3 bases; junction bases not matched to a gene: 9. Germline lookup yields CDR1 SGHRS and CDR2 YFSETQ. The CDR3 consists of 14 residues. The CDR3 DNA follows: TGCGCCAGCGGCAGCACAGGGGCGCACACTGAAGCTTTCTTT. This encodes CASGSTGAHTEAFF. The entire variable domain, with the rest obtained from reference TRBV5-1 and TRBJ1-1, is as follows: KAGVTQTPRYLIKTRGQQVTLSCSPISGHRSVSWYQQTPGQGLQFLFEYFSETQRNKGNFPGRFSGRQFSNSRSEMNVSTLELGDSALYLCASGSTGAHTEAFFGQGTRLTVV.

The chain joins TRBV10-3 to TRBJ1-2; maybe TRBD1 (5 bases). Trimming shortened V by 0 bases and J by 3 bases, and 8 bases separated the two germline ends. Germline V gives CDR1 ENHRY, CDR2 SYGVKD. The CDR3 runs to 14 residues. CDR3 amino acids: CAISESRGDYGYTF. CDR3 DNA sequence: TGTGCCATCAGTGAGTCGAGAGGGGACTATGGCTACACCTTC.

A word on this clone: A junction boundary mismatches the germline segment, possibly from a read error. CDR3 in DNA: TGTGCCGGCAGGAAAGGGACAAACTACGAGCAGTACTTC. It is translated as CAGRKGTNYEQYF. This rearrangement joins TRBV28 to TRBJ2-7, with a tentative D call TRBD1 (6 bases). Germline lookup yields CDR1 MDHEN and CDR2 SYDVKM. The CDR3 covers 13 residues.

V is TRBV5-1 and J is TRBJ1-3; no definite D call. Germline V gene data show CDR1 as SGHRS and CDR2 as YFSETQ. Trimming stripped 2 bases from V and 2 bases from J, with 14 bases between. This CDR3 has 16 amino acids. This CDR3 reads CASSFSGELAGNTIYF. CDR3 DNA: TGCGCCAGCAGCTTTAGCGGGGAGCTGGCTGGAAACACCATATATTTT.

The chain employs TRBV7-2 and TRBJ1-1, with a weak D call TRBD1 (5 bases). Trimming stripped 3 bases from V and 0 bases from J, with 11 bases between. In germline, CDR1 is SGHTA, CDR2 FQGNSA. This CDR3 spans 15 amino acids. CDR3 region: CASSFWGSMNTEAFF. The CDR3 DNA is TGTGCCAGCAGCTTCTGGGGGAGCATGAACACTGAAGCTTTCTTT.